These 32 T cell receptor beta chains came from one sample sequenced in a study of blood T cell repertoires in COVID-19. This table comes from immunoSEQ multiplex PCR, and its TCRdb copy is limited to in-frame clones, with some not included. The sample has 200,000 to 250,000 clones; about 90% are singletons. The sequencing sample was made of PBMCs or T cells enriched from blood (not recorded which). These receptors all come from a woman aged 25 to 45 who had been exposed to COVID-19.

The table lists this clone with a few counts. The chain couples TRBV6-4 to TRBJ2-1; D is unclear. CDR1 MRHNA and CDR2 SNTAGT come from the germline V gene. Trimming pared 3 bases from V and 6 bases from J, leaving 15 bases between. This CDR3 has 15 residues. Here the CDR3 DNA reads TGTGCCAGCAGTGAGCAGGTGTCCCTTAGCAATGAGCAGTTCTTC. Translating gives CASSEQVSLSNEQFF.

This rearrangement joins TRBV5-1 to TRBJ2-5; 7 bases are shared with TRBD1. Germline CDR1 is SGHRS and CDR2 is YFSETQ. The CDR3 consists of 18 residues. With V trimmed by 6 bases and J by 4 bases, 21 bases remained unmatched. The CDR3 loop is CASTEGAPRKGPRETQYF. The CDR3 DNA sequence: TGCGCCAGCACTGAGGGGGCTCCTCGGAAGGGGCCCCGAGAGACCCAGTACTTC.

This clone was found once. The rearrangement links TRBV2 to TRBJ1-2, with TRBD1 matching 7 bases. The CDR3 extends over 13 amino acids. The germline CDR1 and CDR2 sequences are SNHLY and FYNNEI. V shed 8 bases, J shed 4 bases, and the junction held 7 bases outside the gene matches. CDR3 sequence (DNA): TGTGCCAGCCGACCGACAGGGATCTATGGCTACACCTTC. Its translation is CASRPTGIYGYTF.

The rearrangement joins TRBV19 to TRBJ1-5, with 7 bases matching TRBD1. Germline CDR1 and CDR2: LNHDA and SQIVND (reference sequence). The junction had 11 bases not matched to a gene; V was cut back by 7 bases and J by 5 bases. The CDR3 runs to 15 residues. The CDR3 loop reads CASTPEGQSDQPQHF. Here the CDR3 DNA reads TGTGCCAGTACCCCCGAGGGACAGAGCGATCAGCCCCAGCATTTT.

This clone came up a few times. This chain joins TRBV15 and TRBJ1-1, with no clear D. Trimming stripped 0 bases from V and 0 bases from J, with 11 bases between. This CDR3 has 16 residues. Germline CDR1 and CDR2: LNHNV and YYDKDF (reference sequence). CDR3 nucleotide sequence: TGTGCCACCAGCAGAGATCTGTCCAGATTGAACACTGAAGCTTTCTTT. This gives the protein CATSRDLSRLNTEAFF.

The chain is built from TRBV14 and TRBJ2-5; no reliable D call. The germline V gene has CDR1 SGHDN and CDR2 FVKESK. This CDR3 has 14 amino acids. The V end was cut by 4 bases, the J end by 0 bases, with 9 bases between. This CDR3 reads CASSPTHNQETQYF. DNA of the CDR3: TGTGCCAGCAGCCCAACCCACAACCAAGAGACCCAGTACTTC.

The rearrangement uses TRBV11-1 and TRBJ2-2, with D uncertain. There are 14 residues in the CDR3. Trimming cost V 2 bases and J 1 base, with 5 bases left between them. The V gene's germline CDR1 is SGHAT and CDR2 FQDESV (reference sequence). The CDR3 region is CASSLRRNTGELFF. The CDR3, as DNA: TGTGCCAGCAGCTTACGGAGGAACACCGGGGAGCTGTTTTTT.

V is TRBV2 and J is TRBJ1-1, with 7 nucleotides matching TRBD1. This CDR3 has 12 residues. With 10 bases clipped from V and 8 bases from J, the junction kept 10 bases outside the gene matches. Germline-derived CDR1 and CDR2 are SNHLY and FYNNEI. CDR3 DNA: TGTGCCACCCTCAAGGACAGGTCGGAAGCTTTCTTT. Translated, it gives CATLKDRSEAFF.

The CDR3 DNA sequence: TGCGCCAGCAGAGGAAGGAGTCCCTACAATGAGCAGTTCTTC. It specifies CASRGRSPYNEQFF. This chain links TRBV10-2 with TRBJ2-1; D gene unclear. V was shortened by 6 bases and J by 2 bases, with 11 bases between the two germline ends. The CDR3 runs 14 residues. CDR1 is WSHSY and CDR2 is SAAADI in the germline V gene.

J is TRBJ2-7 and V is TRBV10-1; 8 bases line up with TRBD2. There are 16 residues in the CDR3. Trimming at V came to 0 bases and at J to 2 bases, leaving 6 bases not matched to a gene. Germline V CDR1 and CDR2: WNHNN, SYGVQD (reference sequence). The CDR3, as DNA: TGCGCCAGCAGTGAGTCCCCAGCGGGAGTTCCCTACGAGCAGTACTTC. Translating it yields CASSESPAGVPYEQYF.

The count of this clone is one. The chain employs TRBV11-2 and TRBJ2-2, with 8 bases matching TRBD2. This CDR3 region has 15 residues. The J segment lost 1 base and the V segment lost 3 bases, leaving 1 base of the junction unmatched. CDR1 is SGHAT and CDR2 is FQNNGV in the germline V gene. CDR3 nucleotides: TGTGCCAGCAGCTTTAGCGGGAAGAACACCGGGGAGCTGTTTTTT. Protein product: CASSFSGKNTGELFF.

This clone is a singleton in its sample. The CDR3 loop reads CASSLRPGQGNSGANVLTF. The CDR3 DNA sequence: TGTGCCAGCAGCTTACGGCCGGGACAGGGAAACTCTGGGGCCAACGTCCTGACTTTC. The chain is built from TRBV7-3 and TRBJ2-6; 9 bases line up with TRBD1. V shed 2 bases and J 0 bases; nucleotides not matched to a gene: 8. Germline V CDR1 and CDR2: SGHTA, FQGTGA. CDR3 size: 19 residues.

This sequence joins TRBV19 and TRBJ2-7; D is possibly TRBD2 (6 bases). Trimming removed 3 bases at V and 3 bases at J, with 15 bases between. Germline V CDR1 and CDR2: LNHDA, SQIVND (reference sequence). The CDR3 has 15 amino acids. This CDR3 reads CASSIRDSPFYEQYF. As DNA, the CDR3 is TGTGCCAGTAGTATTCGGGACTCTCCTTTCTACGAGCAGTACTTC.

Concerning this clone: Other DNA sequences in this sample translate to the same CDR3. This chain links TRBV30 with TRBJ2-7; 10 nucleotides match TRBD1. The V segment lost 0 bases and the J segment 3 bases; nucleotides outside the gene matches: 5. Germline V gives CDR1 GTSNPN, CDR2 SVGIG (reference sequence). There are 15 residues in the CDR3. The CDR3 DNA is TGTGCCTGGAGTGTACGGGGGACAGGGGTCTACGAGCAGTACTTC. This sequence encodes CAWSVRGTGVYEQYF.

This clone was observed once. The rearrangement uses TRBV20-1 and TRBJ2-1; D is uncertain. V was shortened by 3 bases and J by 4 bases, with 19 bases between the two germline ends. The germline V gene has CDR1 DFQATT and CDR2 SNEGSKA (reference sequence). There are 16 residues in the CDR3. DNA of the CDR3: TGCAGTGCTAGTCACTACCGCCCCCCAAATTACAATGAGCAGTTCTTC. It translates to CSASHYRPPNYNEQFF.

The rearrangement links TRBV15 to TRBJ2-3, with 7 bases lining up with TRBD2. Losses at the gene ends were 7 bases for V and 5 bases for J; bases not matched to a gene: 12. Germline CDR1 is LNHNV and CDR2 is YYDKDF (reference sequence). This CDR3 has 15 residues. The CDR3 nucleotides read TGTGCCACCACCCTTCGGGCGGGAGCGGGAGATACGCAGTATTTT. As protein: CATTLRAGAGDTQYF.

The CDR3 loop is CASESRGSEAFF. The CDR3 bases are TGTGCCAGCGAAAGCAGGGGTTCTGAAGCTTTCTTT. The chain joins TRBV28 to TRBJ1-1; TRBD1 is a possible D gene (6 bases). The V end was cut by 8 bases, the J end by 6 bases, with 13 bases between. In germline, CDR1 is MDHEN, CDR2 SYDVKM. The CDR3 is 12 amino acids. Drawing the rest from reference TRBV28 and TRBJ1-1, the complete variable domain is DVKVTQSSRYLVKRTGEKVFLECVQDMDHENMFWYRQDPGLGLRLIYFSYDVKMKEKGDIPEGYSVSREKKERFSLILESASTNQTSMYLCASESRGSEAFFGQGTRLTVV.

This chain links TRBV5-6 with TRBJ1-2; D is unclear. Between the trimmed V and J ends, which lost 3 bases and 2 bases, there was a span of 11 bases. In germline, CDR1 is SGHDT, CDR2 YYEEEE. CDR3 size: 14 residues. Written as DNA, the CDR3 is TGTGCCAGCAGCTACCCCAATGAGAACTATGGCTACACCTTC. It yields the protein CASSYPNENYGYTF. Combining the CDR3 with reference TRBV5-6 and TRBJ1-2 gives the whole variable domain DAGVTQSPTHLIKTRGQQVTLRCSPKSGHDTVSWYQQALGQGPQFIFQYYEEEERQRGNFPDRFSGHQFPNYSSELNVNALLLGDSALYLCASSYPNENYGYTFGSGTRLTVV.

This clone was seen once. This rearrangement joins TRBV11-2 to TRBJ2-5; TRBD2 is a possible D gene (6 bases). CDR3 size: 15 residues. Germline V gene data show CDR1 as SGHAT and CDR2 as FQNNGV. V lost 5 bases, J lost 1 base, and 14 bases lay in between. CDR3 coding DNA: TGTGCCAGCAGCCTGGGAGGCGAGTTCCAAGAGACCCAGTACTTC. Amino acid sequence: CASSLGGEFQETQYF.

This chain connects TRBV24-1 to TRBJ1-5; tentative D call: TRBD1 (5 bases). The CDR3 length is 11 residues. Germline assignment: CDR1 KGHDR and CDR2 SFDVKD. The CDR3 here is CVGSGNQPQHF. The CDR3 DNA reads TGTGTGGGGTCAGGGAATCAGCCCCAGCATTTT.

The V and J genes are TRBV12-5 and TRBJ2-7; D is perhaps TRBD2 (5 bases). Germline values: CDR1 LGHNT, CDR2 FRNRAP. V gave up 4 bases and J gave up 3 bases, with 13 bases separating them. The CDR3 spans 14 residues. CDR3 region: CASGSGNINYEQYF. CDR3 DNA sequence: TGTGCTAGTGGTTCCGGGAACATCAACTACGAGCAGTACTTC. Complete variable domain (other parts from reference TRBV12-5 and TRBJ2-7): DARVTQTPRHKVTEMGQEVTMRCQPILGHNTVFWYRQTMMQGLELLAYFRNRAPLDDSGMPKDRFSAEMPDATLATLKIQPSEPRDSAVYFCASGSGNINYEQYFGPGTRLTVT.

This clone appeared a single time. The chain carries TRBV2 and TRBJ1-1; weak D call: TRBD1 (6 bases). The CDR3 covers 13 residues. CDR1 and CDR2 from the germline V gene are SNHLY and FYNNEI. Trimming pared 5 bases from V and 0 bases from J, leaving 7 bases between. CDR3 DNA sequence: TGTGCCAGCAGTTACAGGGTGAACACTGAAGCTTTCTTT. Amino acids: CASSYRVNTEAFF.

CDR3 residues: CASSLVPGQRIGTEAFF. The DNA of the CDR3 is TGTGCCAGCAGCTTAGTCCCAGGACAGAGGATCGGCACTGAAGCTTTCTTT. The chain is built from TRBV7-6 and TRBJ1-1, with D maybe TRBD1 (6 bases). The CDR3 is made up of 17 amino acids. CDR1 and CDR2 from the germline V gene are SGHVS and FNYEAQ. V lost 1 base and J lost 4, with 19 bases in between.

This rearrangement joins TRBV5-4 to TRBJ2-5; D remains ambiguous. With 1 base removed from V and 2 bases from J, the gap between germline ends came to 6 bases. The CDR3 contains 13 residues. The germline CDR1 and CDR2 sequences are SGHNT and YYREEE (reference sequence). This chain's CDR3 is CASSLTPQETQYF. The CDR3 DNA sequence: TGTGCCAGCAGCTTGACTCCGCAAGAGACCCAGTACTTC.

The chain joins TRBV28 to TRBJ2-6; TRBD1 matches 7 bases. This CDR3 is 16 amino acids long. V was clipped by 5 bases and J by 5 bases; unmatched bases: 9. Germline values: CDR1 MDHEN, CDR2 SYDVKM. The CDR3 region is CASSPTGRGWANVLTF. CDR3 in DNA: TGTGCCAGCAGTCCGACAGGGCGAGGTTGGGCCAACGTCCTGACTTTC.

This clone was seen a single time. The rearrangement uses TRBV28 and TRBJ1-6, with D perhaps matching TRBD1 (5 bases). CDR3 length: 14 residues. V was clipped by 6 bases and J by 4 bases, with 10 bases between them. CDR1 and CDR2 (germline): MDHEN, SYDVKM. The CDR3 region has the DNA TGTGCCAGCAGGGAGGGACTATATAATTCACCCCTCCACTTT. Translating it yields CASREGLYNSPLHF.

The chain joins TRBV6-5 to TRBJ1-1, with D possibly being TRBD1 (6 bases). CDR1 and CDR2 (germline): MNHEY, SVGAGI. V lost 6 bases, J lost 8 bases, and 16 bases lay in between. The CDR3 length is 13 residues. CDR3 protein: CASRRTGPGEAFF. The CDR3 nucleotides read TGTGCCAGCAGAAGAACAGGGCCGGGGGAAGCTTTCTTT.

The chain links TRBV6-5 to TRBJ1-5; possibly TRBD1 for D (5 bases). Germline V lookup: CDR1 MNHEY, CDR2 SVGAGI. The length of the CDR3 is 15 residues. The V and J ends lost 6 bases and 1 base respectively, with 13 bases between them. The CDR3 is CASSQRGGSNQPQHF. The CDR3 DNA is TGTGCCAGCAGCCAACGGGGGGGGAGCAATCAGCCCCAGCATTTT.

The chain couples TRBV28 to TRBJ1-6, with D perhaps TRBD1 (6 bases). V lost 3 bases, J lost 10 bases, and 13 bases lay in between. CDR1 MDHEN and CDR2 SYDVKM come from the germline V gene. CDR3 length: 14 amino acids. CDR3 protein: CASSLGRRGSPLHF. The CDR3 DNA reads as TGTGCCAGCAGTTTGGGTCGCAGGGGCTCACCCCTCCACTTT.

V gene TRBV4-1 combines with J gene TRBJ2-1, with 12 bases fitting TRBD2. Germline CDR1 and CDR2: MGHRA and YSYEKL. The V and J ends lost 2 bases and 8 bases, in that order; junction bases with no gene match: 7. The CDR3 length is 16 residues. The DNA for the CDR3 is TGCGCCAGCAGCCAACCGACTAGCGGGAGAGGCGATGAGCAGTTCTTC. It codes for CASSQPTSGRGDEQFF.

V gene TRBV18 combines with J gene TRBJ1-5; 7 bases match TRBD1. The J segment lost 5 bases and the V segment lost 5 bases, leaving 3 bases of the junction unmatched. Germline V lookup: CDR1 KGHSH, CDR2 LQKENI. The CDR3 runs to 13 residues. The chain's CDR3 is CASSSQGDQPQHF. In DNA form, the CDR3 reads TGTGCCAGCTCATCCCAGGGGGATCAGCCCCAGCATTTT.

A few counts support this clone. The chain carries TRBV18 and TRBJ1-3; TRBD1 is a possible D gene (5 bases). Trimming took 6 bases from V and 9 from J, leaving 18 bases between them. Germline V gene data show CDR1 as KGHSH and CDR2 as LQKENI. The CDR3 is made up of 14 amino acids. The CDR3 here is CASSRPGTGSTIYF. The DNA for the CDR3 is TGTGCCAGCTCTCGACCCGGGACCGGGAGCACCATATATTTT.